This record concerns one T cell receptor (beta chain) sequence. The data were taken from a study of CD8+CD57+ T cells in acquired aplastic anemia. Whole-study context: Quantities of DNA derived from sorted CD4+ and CD8+ cells averaged 3.2 ug.

Trimming pared 7 bases from V and 0 bases from J, leaving 9 bases between. There are 13 residues in the CDR3. Profiling of TCR beta VDJ combinations and CDR3 sequences used genomic DNA as template. MiXCR, run by TCRdb on the reads, gives a single entry per CDR3 protein. The sample consists of around 400,000 distinct CDR3 sequences, around 68% of them appearing once. The clonotype comes from a human donor in good health, serving as a control. Sequenced material: sorted CD4+, CD8+, or CD8+CD57+ T cells (not recorded which) from PBMCs. This chain connects TRBV12-3 or TRBV12-4 to TRBJ1-1; D gene unclear. For the CDR3, the DNA is TGTGCCAGCACCCCCACCATGAACACTGAAGCTTTCTTT. It encodes CASTPTMNTEAFF.